This note documents a single TCR beta chain sequence. Its antigen is as yet unknown. This CDR3 spans 13 amino acids. V shed 5 bases and J shed 5 bases, with 11 bases lying between them. The germline V gene has CDR1 SGHRS and CDR2 YFSETQ. The PCR made use of 60 Vbeta and 13 Jbeta primers. The authors' processing: Roughly 80 million unique TCR beta chains, roughly 12 million shared, were counted in a later analysis. TCRdb's copy holds only in-frame clones and misses some; the assay was immunoSEQ multiplex PCR. For V, J and clone size, that table is used; D and trimming come from the DNA. The data hold around 300,000 clones, with roughly 70% observed a single time. These data are taken from a study of cytomegalovirus exposure and HLA in healthy donors. Study-level results: TCR beta chains numbering under 200 were designated cytomegalovirus-associated. There were reportedly fewer N-insertions in an Asian-associated ancestry cluster than the approximately 670-donor mean, in a later analysis. In a later analysis, DRB1 alleles had the most associated TCRs; HLA-C alleles the fewest.

The source of this sequence is a female donor in good health and CMV-seronegative. The chain recombines TRBV5-1 with TRBJ2-4, with D uncertain. Sequencing was performed on PBMCs. The CDR3 sequence is CASREELENIQYF. The CDR3 DNA sequence: TGCGCCAGCAGAGAGGAGCTGGAAAACATTCAGTACTTC.